This paragraph covers one TCR beta chain sequence. This entry comes from a study of blood T cell repertoires in COVID-19. After removal of 1 base from V and 0 bases from J, the junction contained 7 bases not matched to a gene. CDR1 is GTSNPN and CDR2 is SVGIG in the germline V gene (reference sequence). This CDR3 spans 18 amino acids. Profiling relied on immunoSEQ multiplex PCR, and the TCRdb table lists in-frame clones only, not all of them. The sample lists about 160,000 clones, 80% to 90% occurring once. The genes are TRBV30 and TRBJ2-6; TRBD2 aligns across 9 bases. The source is a woman aged 70-85 years with COVID-19, enrolled during active disease. The sequenced sample consisted of peripheral blood. As DNA, the CDR3 is TGTGCCTGGAGTGCTCTTCTAGCGGGGTACTCTGGGGCCAACGTCCTGACTTTC. Protein product: CAWSALLAGYSGANVLTF.